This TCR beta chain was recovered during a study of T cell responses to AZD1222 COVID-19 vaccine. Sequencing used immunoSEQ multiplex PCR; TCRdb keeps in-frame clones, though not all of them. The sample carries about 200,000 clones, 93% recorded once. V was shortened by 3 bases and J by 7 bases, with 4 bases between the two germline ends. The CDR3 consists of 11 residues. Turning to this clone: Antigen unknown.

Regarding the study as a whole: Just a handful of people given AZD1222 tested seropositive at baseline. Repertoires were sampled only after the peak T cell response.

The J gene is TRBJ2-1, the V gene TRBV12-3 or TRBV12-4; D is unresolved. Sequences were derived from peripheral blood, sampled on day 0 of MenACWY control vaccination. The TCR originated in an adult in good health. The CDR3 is CASSFWNEQFF. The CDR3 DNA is TGTGCCAGCAGTTTTTGGAATGAGCAGTTCTTC.